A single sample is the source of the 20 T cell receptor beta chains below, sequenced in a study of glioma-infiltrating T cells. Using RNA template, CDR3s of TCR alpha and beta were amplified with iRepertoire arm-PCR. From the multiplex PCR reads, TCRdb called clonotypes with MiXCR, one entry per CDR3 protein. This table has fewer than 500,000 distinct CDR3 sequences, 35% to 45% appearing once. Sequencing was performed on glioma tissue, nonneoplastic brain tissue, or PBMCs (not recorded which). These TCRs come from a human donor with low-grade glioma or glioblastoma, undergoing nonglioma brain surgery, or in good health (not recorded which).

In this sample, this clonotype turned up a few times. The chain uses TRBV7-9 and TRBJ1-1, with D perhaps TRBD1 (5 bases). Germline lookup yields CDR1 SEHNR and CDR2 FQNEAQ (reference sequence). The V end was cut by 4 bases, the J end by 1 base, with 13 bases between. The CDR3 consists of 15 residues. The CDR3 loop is CASSSLDSGNTEAFF. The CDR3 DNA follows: TGTGCCAGCAGCTCCCTCGACAGCGGGAACACTGAAGCTTTCTTT.

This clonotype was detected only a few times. Here the CDR3 DNA reads TGTGCCAGCAACGTGCCGGAGGATACCCTGAAGCAGTTCTTC. As protein: CASNVPEDTLKQFF. The chain recombines TRBV6-1 with TRBJ2-1, with D possibly being TRBD2 (5 bases). The CDR3 loop spans 14 amino acids. V was pared by 7 bases and J by 11 bases, with 21 bases between. Germline-derived CDR1 and CDR2 are MNHNS and SASEGT.

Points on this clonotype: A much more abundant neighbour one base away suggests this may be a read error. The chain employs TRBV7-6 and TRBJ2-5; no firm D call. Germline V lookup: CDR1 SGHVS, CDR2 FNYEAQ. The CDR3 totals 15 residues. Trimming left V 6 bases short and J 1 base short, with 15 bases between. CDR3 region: CASSTISWIQETQYF. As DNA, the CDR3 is TGTGCCAGCAGTACGATCTCATGGATCCAAGAGACCCAGTACTTC.

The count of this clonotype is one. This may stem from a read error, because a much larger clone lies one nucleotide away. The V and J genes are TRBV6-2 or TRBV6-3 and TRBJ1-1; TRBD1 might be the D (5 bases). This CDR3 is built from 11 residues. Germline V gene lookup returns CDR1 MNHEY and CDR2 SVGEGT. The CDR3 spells CVSPQGPEAFF. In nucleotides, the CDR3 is TGTGTCAGCCCTCAGGGTCCTGAAGCTTTCTTT.

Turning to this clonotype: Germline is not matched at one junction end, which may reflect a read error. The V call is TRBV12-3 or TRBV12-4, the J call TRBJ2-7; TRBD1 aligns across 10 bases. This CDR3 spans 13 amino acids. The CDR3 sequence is CASTGTGAYKQYF. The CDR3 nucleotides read TGTGCCAGCACCGGGACAGGGGCCTACAAGCAGTACTTC.

In DNA, the CDR3 is TGTGCCAACAGATTTGACAGCCTGAACACTGAAGCTTTCTTT. Translating it yields CANRFDSLNTEAFF. The J gene is TRBJ1-1, the V gene TRBV7-6; the D gene is possibly TRBD1 (5 bases). The CDR3 contains 14 residues. From germline, CDR1 is SGHVS and CDR2 FNYEAQ. V was cut by 10 bases and J by 0 bases, with 15 bases left in between.

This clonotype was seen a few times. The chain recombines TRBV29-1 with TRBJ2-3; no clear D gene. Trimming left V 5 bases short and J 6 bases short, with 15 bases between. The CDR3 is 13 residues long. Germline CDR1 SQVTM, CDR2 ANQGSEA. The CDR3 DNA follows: TGCAGCGTTAGCGACCCTGGACGGGATACGCAGTATTTT. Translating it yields CSVSDPGRDTQYF.

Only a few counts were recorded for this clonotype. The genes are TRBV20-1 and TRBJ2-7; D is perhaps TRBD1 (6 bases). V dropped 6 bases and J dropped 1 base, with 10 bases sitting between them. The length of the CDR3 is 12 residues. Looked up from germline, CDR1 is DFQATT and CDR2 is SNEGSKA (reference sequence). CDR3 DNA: TGCAGTGCAGGGGGTCAGTCCTACGAGCAGTACTTC. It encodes CSAGGQSYEQYF.

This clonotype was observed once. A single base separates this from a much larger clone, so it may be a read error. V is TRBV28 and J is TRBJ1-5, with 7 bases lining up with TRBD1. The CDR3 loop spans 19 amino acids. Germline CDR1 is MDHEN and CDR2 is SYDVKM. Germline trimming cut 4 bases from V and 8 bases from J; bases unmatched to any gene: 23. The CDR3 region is CASSSYGYLGQANNKPQHF. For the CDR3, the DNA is TGTGCCAGCAGTTCATATGGTTACTTAGGACAGGCAAATAATAAGCCCCAGCATTTT.

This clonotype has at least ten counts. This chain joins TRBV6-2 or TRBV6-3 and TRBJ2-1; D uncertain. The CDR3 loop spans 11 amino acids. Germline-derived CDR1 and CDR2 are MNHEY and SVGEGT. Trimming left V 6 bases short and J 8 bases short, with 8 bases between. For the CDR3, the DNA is TGTGCCAGCAGGTTGAGCTATGAGCAGTTCTTC. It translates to CASRLSYEQFF.

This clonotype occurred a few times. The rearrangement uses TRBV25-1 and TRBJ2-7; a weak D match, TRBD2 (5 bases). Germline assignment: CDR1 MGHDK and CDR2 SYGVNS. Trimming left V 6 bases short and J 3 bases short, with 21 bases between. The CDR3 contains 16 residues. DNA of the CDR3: TGTGCCAGCAGCTTATCGGCGGGCGGTAATCTCTACGAGCAGTACTTC. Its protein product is CASSLSAGGNLYEQYF.

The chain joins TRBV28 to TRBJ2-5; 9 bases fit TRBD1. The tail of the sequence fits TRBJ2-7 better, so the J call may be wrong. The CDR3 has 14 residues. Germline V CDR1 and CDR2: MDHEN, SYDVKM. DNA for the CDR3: TGTGCCAGCAATTCCGGGACAGGGCCCTACGAGCAGTACTTC. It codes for CASNSGTGPYEQYF.

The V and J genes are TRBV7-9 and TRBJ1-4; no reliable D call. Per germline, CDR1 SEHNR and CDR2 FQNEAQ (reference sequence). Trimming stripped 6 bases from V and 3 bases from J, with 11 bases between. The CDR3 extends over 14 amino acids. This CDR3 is CASSPGGPNEKLFF. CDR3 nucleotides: TGTGCCAGCAGTCCGGGCGGACCTAATGAAAAACTGTTTTTT.

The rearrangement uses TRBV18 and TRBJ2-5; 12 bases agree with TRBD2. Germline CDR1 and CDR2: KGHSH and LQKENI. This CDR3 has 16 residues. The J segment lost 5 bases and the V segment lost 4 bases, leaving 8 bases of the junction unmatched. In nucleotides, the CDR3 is TGTGCCAGCTCACAGCTTGTGACTAGCGGGGGCGAGACCCAGTACTTC. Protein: CASSQLVTSGGETQYF.

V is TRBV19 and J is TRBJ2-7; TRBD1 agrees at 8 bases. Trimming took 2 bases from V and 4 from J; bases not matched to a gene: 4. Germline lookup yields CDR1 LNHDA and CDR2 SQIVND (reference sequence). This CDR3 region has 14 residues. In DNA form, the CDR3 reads TGTGCCAGTAGTATACCAGGGGGCGCATACGAGCAGTACTTC. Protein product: CASSIPGGAYEQYF.

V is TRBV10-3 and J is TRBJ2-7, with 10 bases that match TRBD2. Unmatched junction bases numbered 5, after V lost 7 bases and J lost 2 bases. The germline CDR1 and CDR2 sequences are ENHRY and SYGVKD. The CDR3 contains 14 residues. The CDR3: CAITQAGGPYEQYF. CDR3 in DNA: TGTGCCATCACCCAAGCGGGAGGGCCCTACGAGCAGTACTTC.

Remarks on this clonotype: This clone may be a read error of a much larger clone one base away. CDR3 residues: CASSLIGPPNCGYTF. The CDR3 DNA reads as TGTGCCAGCAGTTTGATAGGACCTCCTAACTGTGGCTACACCTTC. The chain links TRBV6-2 or TRBV6-3 to TRBJ1-2; D gene ambiguous. Germline V gene data show CDR1 as MNHEY and CDR2 as SVGEGT. The CDR3 has 15 residues.

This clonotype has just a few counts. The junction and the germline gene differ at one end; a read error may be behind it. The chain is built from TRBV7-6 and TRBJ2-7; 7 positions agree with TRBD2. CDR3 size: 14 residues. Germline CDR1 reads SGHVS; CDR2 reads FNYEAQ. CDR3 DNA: TGTGCCAGTAGCTCCGGACTAGAGACTTACGAGCAGTACTTC. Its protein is CASSSGLETYEQYF. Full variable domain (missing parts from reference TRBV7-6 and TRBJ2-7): GAGVSQSPRYKVTKRGQDVALRCDPISGHVSLYWYRQALGQGPEFLTYFNYEAQQDKSGLPNDRFSAERPEGSISTLTIQRTEQRDSAMYRCASSSGLETYEQYFGPGTRLTVT.

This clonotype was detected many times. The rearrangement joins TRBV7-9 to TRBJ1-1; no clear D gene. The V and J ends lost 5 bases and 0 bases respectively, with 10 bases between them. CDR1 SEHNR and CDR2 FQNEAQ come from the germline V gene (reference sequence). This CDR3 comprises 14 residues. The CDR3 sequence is CASSVLRMNTEAFF. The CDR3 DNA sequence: TGTGCCAGCAGCGTGCTCCGGATGAACACTGAAGCTTTCTTT.

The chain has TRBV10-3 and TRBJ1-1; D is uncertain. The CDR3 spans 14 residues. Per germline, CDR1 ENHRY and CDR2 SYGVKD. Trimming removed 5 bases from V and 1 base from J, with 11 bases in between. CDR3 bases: TGTGCCATCAGTCCCGCGGCGGGGAACACTGAAGCTTTCTTT. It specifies CAISPAAGNTEAFF.